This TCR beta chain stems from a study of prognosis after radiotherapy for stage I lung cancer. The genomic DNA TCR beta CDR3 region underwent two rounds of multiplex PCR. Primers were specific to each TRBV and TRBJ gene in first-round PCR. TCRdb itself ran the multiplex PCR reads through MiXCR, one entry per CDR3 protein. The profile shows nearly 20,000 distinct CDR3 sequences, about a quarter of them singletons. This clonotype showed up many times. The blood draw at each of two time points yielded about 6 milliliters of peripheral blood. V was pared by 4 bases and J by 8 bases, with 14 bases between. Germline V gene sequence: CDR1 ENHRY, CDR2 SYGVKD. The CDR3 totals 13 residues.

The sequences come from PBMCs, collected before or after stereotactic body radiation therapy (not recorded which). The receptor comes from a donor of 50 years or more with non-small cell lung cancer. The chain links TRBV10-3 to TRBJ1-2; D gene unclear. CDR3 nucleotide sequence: TGTGCCATCAGTGTGGGAGATCGCCCCGGCTACACCTTC. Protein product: CAISVGDRPGYTF.